What follows are 2 T cell receptor beta chains derived from one specimen sequenced in a study of OX40 agonist ivuxolimab in advanced cancers. Assay: immunoSEQ multiplex PCR; the TCRdb copy retains only in-frame clones and omits some. The sample yields tens of thousands of clones, 75% to 90% seen once. The sequences come from CD4+ or CD8+ T cells sorted from blood, collected in a trial of the OX40 agonist ivuxolimab. These receptors all come from an adult with an advanced solid tumor such as melanoma, head and neck, liver or kidney cancer.

The chain carries TRBV28 and TRBJ2-3, with 7 bases that match TRBD1. V lost 2 bases, J lost 9 bases, and 5 bases stayed unmatched. CDR1 and CDR2 from the germline V gene are MDHEN and SYDVKM. The CDR3 totals 13 residues. CDR3 DNA: TGTGCCAGCAGTTTAGGGGAGACAGGGACGCAGTATTTT. Its translation: CASSLGETGTQYF.

This rearrangement joins TRBV20-1 to TRBJ1-4; no clear D. Germline CDR1 is DFQATT and CDR2 is SNEGSKA (reference sequence). CDR3 length: 10 residues. V was pared by 0 bases and J by 7 bases, with 0 bases between. The CDR3 DNA reads TGCAGTGCTAGAGATGAAAAACTGTTTTTT. The encoded protein is CSARDEKLFF.